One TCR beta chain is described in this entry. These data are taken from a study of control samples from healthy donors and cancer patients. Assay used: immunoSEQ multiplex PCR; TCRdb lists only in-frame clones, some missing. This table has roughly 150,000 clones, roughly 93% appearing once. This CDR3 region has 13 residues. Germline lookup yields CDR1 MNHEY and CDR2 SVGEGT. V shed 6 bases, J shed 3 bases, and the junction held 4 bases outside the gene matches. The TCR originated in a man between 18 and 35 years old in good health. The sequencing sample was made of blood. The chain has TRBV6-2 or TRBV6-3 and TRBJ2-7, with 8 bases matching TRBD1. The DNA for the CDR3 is TGTGCCAGCAGCCGGGGACAGGTCTACGAGCAGTACTTC. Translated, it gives CASSRGQVYEQYF.